This T cell receptor (beta chain) was profiled in a study of T cell clones after liver transplantation. About the research overall: TCRbeta sequencing after a pre-transplant mixed lymphocyte reaction identified graft-donor-reactive clones, later tracked in post-transplant blood. Pre-transplant mixed lymphocyte reactions yielded third-party-reactive TCRbeta sequences as comparators for graft-donor-reactive sequences.

Sequencing was performed with immunoSEQ multiplex PCR; in TCRdb, only in-frame clones are kept and a portion is missing. The sample has tens of thousands of clones, around 80% seen once. The length of the CDR3 is 15 residues. V lost 3 bases and J lost 8, with 17 bases in between. CDR1 and CDR2 (germline): MNHEY, SMNVEV (reference sequence). The chain links TRBV27 to TRBJ2-1; D is uncertain. This TCR derives from a human patient who received a liver transplant. Some T cells may arise from the graft donor. Material: CD4+ T cells from blood, obtained 12 months after liver transplant. This CDR3 reads CASSFDGPGRDEQFF. The CDR3 DNA sequence: TGTGCCAGCAGTTTCGATGGGCCCGGCCGCGATGAGCAGTTCTTC.